This T cell receptor beta chain is from a study of tumor-infiltrating lymphocytes in primary liver carcinoma. Study-wide background: Patients comprised men and women whose ages fell between 30 and 69 years. Study-wide findings and caveats: Tumors significantly exceeded blood in top-250-clone fraction (p = 0.039).

The roughly 20-31 mg bulk tissue piece was not sorted before simultaneous RNA and DNA extraction. As concerns this clonotype: Its antigen is unknown.

The CDR3 extends over 18 amino acids. The authors made TCR beta cDNA from 500 ng total RNA with a constant-region primer. Libraries of TCR beta came from three nested multiplex PCR rounds with slightly modified ARM-PCR. A C-beta reverse primer and TRBV1-TRBV30 forward primers served in each of the first two PCR rounds, at about 10 cycles apiece. TCRdb called the multiplex PCR reads again in MiXCR, with one record for every CDR3 protein. The data show some 190,000 distinct CDR3 sequences, over 80% seen once. Material: tumor tissue from primary liver carcinoma. The chain couples TRBV21-1 to TRBJ2-1; TRBD2 is the table's D call and was not checked against the DNA. TRBV21-1 is designated a pseudogene. The clonotype comes from a man in his forties with primary liver carcinoma and hepatitis B virus infection. The chain's CDR3 is CVSSKAHETSGRYIEQFF. The CDR3 bases are TGTGTCAGCAGCAAAGCCCACGAGACTAGCGGGAGGTACATTGAGCAGTTCTTC.